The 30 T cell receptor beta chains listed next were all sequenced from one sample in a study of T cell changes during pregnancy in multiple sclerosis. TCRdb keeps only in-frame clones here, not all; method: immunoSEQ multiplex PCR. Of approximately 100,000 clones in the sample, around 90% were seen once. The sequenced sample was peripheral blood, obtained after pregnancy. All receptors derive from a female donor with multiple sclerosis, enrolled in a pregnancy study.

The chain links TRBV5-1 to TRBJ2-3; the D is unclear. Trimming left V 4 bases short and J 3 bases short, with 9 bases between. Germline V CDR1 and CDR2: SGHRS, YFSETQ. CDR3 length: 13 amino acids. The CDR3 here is CASSPTGTDTQYF. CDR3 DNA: TGCGCCAGCAGCCCTACGGGTACAGATACGCAGTATTTT. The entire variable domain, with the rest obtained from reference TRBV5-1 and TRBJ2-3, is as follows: KAGVTQTPRYLIKTRGQQVTLSCSPISGHRSVSWYQQTPGQGLQFLFEYFSETQRNKGNFPGRFSGRQFSNSRSEMNVSTLELGDSALYLCASSPTGTDTQYFGPGTRLTVL.

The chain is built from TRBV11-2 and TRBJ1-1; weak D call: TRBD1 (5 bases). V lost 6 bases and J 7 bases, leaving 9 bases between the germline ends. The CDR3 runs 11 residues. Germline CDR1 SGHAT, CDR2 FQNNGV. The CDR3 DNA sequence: TGTGCCAGCAGTACAGGTATTGAAGCTTTCTTT. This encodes CASSTGIEAFF. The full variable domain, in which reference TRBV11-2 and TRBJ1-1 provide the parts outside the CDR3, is EAGVAQSPRYKIIEKRQSVAFWCNPISGHATLYWYQQILGQGPKLLIQFQNNGVVDDSQLPKDRFSAERLKGVDSTLKIQPAKLEDSAVYLCASSTGIEAFFGQGTRLTVV.

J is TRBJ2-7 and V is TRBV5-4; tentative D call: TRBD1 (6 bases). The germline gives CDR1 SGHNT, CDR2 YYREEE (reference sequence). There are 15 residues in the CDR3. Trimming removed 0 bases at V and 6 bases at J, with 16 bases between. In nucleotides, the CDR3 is TGTGCCAGCAGCTTGGTTGGGGGCCTGGGGCTCGAGCAGTACTTC. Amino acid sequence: CASSLVGGLGLEQYF. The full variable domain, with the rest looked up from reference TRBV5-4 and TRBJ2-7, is ETGVTQSPTHLIKTRGQQVTLRCSSQSGHNTVSWYQQALGQGPQFIFQYYREEENGRGNFPPRFSGLQFPNYSSELNVNALELDDSALYLCASSLVGGLGLEQYFGPGTRLTVT.

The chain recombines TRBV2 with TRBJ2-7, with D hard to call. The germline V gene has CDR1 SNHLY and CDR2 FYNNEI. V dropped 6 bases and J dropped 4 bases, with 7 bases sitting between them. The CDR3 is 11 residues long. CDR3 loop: CASRAVYEQYF. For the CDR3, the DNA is TGTGCCAGCAGGGCGGTATACGAGCAGTACTTC.

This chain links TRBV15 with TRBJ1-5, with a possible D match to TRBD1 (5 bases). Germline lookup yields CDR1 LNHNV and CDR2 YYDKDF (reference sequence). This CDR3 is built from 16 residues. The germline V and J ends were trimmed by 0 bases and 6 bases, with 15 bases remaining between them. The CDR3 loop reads CATSRDRRGGTQPQHF. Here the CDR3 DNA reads TGTGCCACCAGCAGAGATCGCAGAGGAGGGACTCAGCCCCAGCATTTT.

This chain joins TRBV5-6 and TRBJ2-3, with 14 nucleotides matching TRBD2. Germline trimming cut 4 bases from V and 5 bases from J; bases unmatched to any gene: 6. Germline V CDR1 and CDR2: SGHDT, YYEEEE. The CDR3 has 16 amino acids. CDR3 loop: CASSRTGLAGEDTQYF. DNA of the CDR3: TGTGCCAGCAGCCGTACGGGACTAGCGGGAGAAGATACGCAGTATTTT.

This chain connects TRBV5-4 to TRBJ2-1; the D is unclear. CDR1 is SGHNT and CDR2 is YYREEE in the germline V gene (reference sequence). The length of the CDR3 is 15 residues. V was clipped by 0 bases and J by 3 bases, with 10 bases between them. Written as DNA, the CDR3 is TGTGCCAGCAGCTTGGGAGCTGTAAGCTACAATGAGCAGTTCTTC. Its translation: CASSLGAVSYNEQFF.

The CDR3 DNA sequence: TGTGCCAGCAGCCACGAGGCCACTGAAGCTTTCTTT. Its protein is CASSHEATEAFF. The chain combines TRBV5-4 with TRBJ1-1, with unresolved D. Trimming took off 4 bases at V and 4 bases at J, with 8 bases between the two ends. CDR3 size: 12 residues. Per germline, CDR1 SGHNT and CDR2 YYREEE (reference sequence).

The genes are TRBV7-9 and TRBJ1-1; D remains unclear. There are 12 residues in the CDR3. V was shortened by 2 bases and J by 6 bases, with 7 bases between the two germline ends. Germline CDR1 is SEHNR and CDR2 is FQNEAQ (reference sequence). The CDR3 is CASSLLRAEAFF. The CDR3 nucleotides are TGTGCCAGCAGCTTATTGCGGGCTGAAGCTTTCTTT.

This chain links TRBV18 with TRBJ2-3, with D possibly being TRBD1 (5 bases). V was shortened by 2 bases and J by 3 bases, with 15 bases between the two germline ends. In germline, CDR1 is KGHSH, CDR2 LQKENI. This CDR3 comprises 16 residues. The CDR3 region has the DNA TGTGCCAGCTCACCATTCGCCGGGCAGGGTACAGATACGCAGTATTTT. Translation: CASSPFAGQGTDTQYF.

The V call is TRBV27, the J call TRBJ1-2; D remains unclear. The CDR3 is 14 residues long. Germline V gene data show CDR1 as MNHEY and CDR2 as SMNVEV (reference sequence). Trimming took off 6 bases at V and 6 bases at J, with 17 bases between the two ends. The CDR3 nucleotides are TGTGCCAGCAGCGACACATTCCGAAATGATGGCTACACCTTC. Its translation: CASSDTFRNDGYTF.

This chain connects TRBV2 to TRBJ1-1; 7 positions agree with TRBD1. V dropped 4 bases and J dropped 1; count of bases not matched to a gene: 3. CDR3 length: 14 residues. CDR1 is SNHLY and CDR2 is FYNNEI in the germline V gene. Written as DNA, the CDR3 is TGTGCCAGCAGTGGGGACAGACCGAACACTGAAGCTTTCTTT. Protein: CASSGDRPNTEAFF. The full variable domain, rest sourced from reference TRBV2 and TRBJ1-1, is EPEVTQTPSHQVTQMGQEVILRCVPISNHLYFYWYRQILGQKVEFLVSFYNNEISEKSEIFDDQFSVERPDGSNFTLKIRSTKLEDSAMYFCASSGDRPNTEAFFGQGTRLTVV.

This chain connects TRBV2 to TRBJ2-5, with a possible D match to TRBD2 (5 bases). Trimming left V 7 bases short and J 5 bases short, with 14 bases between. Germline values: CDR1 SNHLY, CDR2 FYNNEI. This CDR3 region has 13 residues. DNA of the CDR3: TGTGCCAGCAAAGGACTGCCTCCGGAGACCCAGTACTTC. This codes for CASKGLPPETQYF.

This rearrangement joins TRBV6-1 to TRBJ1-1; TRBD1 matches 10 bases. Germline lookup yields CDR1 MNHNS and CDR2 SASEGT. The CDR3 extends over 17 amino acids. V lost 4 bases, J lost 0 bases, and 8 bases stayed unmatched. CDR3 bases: TGTGCCAGCAGTGGACAGGGGGCTGTAAAAATGAACACTGAAGCTTTCTTT. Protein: CASSGQGAVKMNTEAFF.

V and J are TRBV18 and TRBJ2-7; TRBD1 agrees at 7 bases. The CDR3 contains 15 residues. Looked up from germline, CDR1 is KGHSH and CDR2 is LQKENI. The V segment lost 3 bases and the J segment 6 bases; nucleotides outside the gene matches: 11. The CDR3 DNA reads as TGTGCCAGCTCACCGGGTCGGCACAGGGGATCCGAGCAGTACTTC. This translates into CASSPGRHRGSEQYF.

The CDR3: CASSFGQGGDTQYF. CDR3 DNA sequence: TGTGCCAGCAGCTTCGGACAGGGAGGAGATACGCAGTATTTT. V usage is TRBV7-8 and J usage is TRBJ2-3; 8 bases are a match to TRBD1. CDR1 and CDR2 from the germline V gene are SGHVS and FQNEAQ. After removal of 3 bases from V and 5 bases from J, the junction contained 4 bases not matched to a gene. The CDR3 length is 14 residues.

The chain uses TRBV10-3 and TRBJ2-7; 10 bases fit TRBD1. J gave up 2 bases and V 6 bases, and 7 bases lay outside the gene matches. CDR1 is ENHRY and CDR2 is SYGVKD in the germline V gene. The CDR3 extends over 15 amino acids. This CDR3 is CAIRPTGGYTYEQYF. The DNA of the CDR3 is TGTGCCATCAGGCCGACAGGGGGCTACACCTACGAGCAGTACTTC.

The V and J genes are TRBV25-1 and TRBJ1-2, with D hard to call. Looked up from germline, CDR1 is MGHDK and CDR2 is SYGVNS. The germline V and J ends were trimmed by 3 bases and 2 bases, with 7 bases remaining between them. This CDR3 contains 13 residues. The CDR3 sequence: CASSDPLNYGYTF. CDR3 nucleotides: TGTGCCAGCAGTGATCCCCTGAACTATGGCTACACCTTC.

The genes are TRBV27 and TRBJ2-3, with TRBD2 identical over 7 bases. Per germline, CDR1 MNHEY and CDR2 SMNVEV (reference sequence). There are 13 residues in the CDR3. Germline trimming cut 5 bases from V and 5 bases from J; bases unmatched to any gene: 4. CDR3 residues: CASSNWGGDTQYF. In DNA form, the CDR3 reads TGTGCCAGCAGTAATTGGGGGGGAGATACGCAGTATTTT.

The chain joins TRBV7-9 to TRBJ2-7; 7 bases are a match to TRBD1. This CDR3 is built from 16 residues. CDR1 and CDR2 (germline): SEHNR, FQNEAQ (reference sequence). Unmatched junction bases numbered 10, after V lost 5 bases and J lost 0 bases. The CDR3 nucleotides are TGTGCCAGCAGCCGGGTGGGACAGCAAAACTCCTACGAGCAGTACTTC. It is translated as CASSRVGQQNSYEQYF.

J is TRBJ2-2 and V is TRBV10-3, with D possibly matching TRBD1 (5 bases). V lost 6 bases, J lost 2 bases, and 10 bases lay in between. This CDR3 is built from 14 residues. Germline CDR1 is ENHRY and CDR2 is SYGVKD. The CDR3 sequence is CAIRPQGNTGELFF. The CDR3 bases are TGTGCCATCAGACCCCAGGGTAACACCGGGGAGCTGTTTTTT.

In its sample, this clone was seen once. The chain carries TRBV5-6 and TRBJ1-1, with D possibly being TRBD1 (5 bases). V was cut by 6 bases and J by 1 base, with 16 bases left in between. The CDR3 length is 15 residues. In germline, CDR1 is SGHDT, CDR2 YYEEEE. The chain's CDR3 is CASTNYGGANTEAFF. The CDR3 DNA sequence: TGTGCCAGCACCAACTACGGGGGAGCGAACACTGAAGCTTTCTTT.

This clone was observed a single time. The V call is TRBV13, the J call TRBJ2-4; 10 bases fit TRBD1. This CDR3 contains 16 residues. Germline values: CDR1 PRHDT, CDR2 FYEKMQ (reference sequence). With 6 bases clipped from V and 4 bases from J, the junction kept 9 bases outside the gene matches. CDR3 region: CASSSQTGGGKNIQYF. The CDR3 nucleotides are TGTGCCAGCAGTTCTCAGACAGGGGGCGGTAAAAACATTCAGTACTTC.

The CDR3 protein is CASSQRADSSNQPQHF. The CDR3 DNA is TGTGCCAGCTCACAACGGGCTGACAGCTCTAATCAGCCCCAGCATTTT. The gene calls are TRBV18 and TRBJ1-5; D is possibly TRBD1 (5 bases). CDR1 KGHSH and CDR2 LQKENI come from the germline V gene. Trimming took 4 bases from V and 4 from J, leaving 17 bases between them. CDR3 length equals 16 residues.

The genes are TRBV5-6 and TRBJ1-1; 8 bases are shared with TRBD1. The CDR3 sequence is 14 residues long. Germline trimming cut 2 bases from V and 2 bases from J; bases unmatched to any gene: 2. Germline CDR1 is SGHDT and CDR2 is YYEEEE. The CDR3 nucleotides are TGTGCCAGCAGCTTCCCAGGGGGCAACACTGAAGCTTTCTTT. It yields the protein CASSFPGGNTEAFF.

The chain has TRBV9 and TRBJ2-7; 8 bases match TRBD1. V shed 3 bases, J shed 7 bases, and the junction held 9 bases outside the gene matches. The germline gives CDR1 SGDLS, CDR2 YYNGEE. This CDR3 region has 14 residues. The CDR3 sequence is CASSGPQGAGEQYF. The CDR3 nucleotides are TGTGCCAGCAGCGGCCCGCAGGGGGCGGGGGAGCAGTACTTC.

The CDR3 nucleotides are TGTGCCAGCAGGTACAGGGTTGGCACTGAAGCTTTCTTT. This sequence encodes CASRYRVGTEAFF. The gene calls are TRBV27 and TRBJ1-1; D possibly corresponds to TRBD1 (6 bases). V was pared by 6 bases and J by 4 bases, with 12 bases between. The CDR3 contains 13 residues. Germline values: CDR1 MNHEY, CDR2 SMNVEV (reference sequence).

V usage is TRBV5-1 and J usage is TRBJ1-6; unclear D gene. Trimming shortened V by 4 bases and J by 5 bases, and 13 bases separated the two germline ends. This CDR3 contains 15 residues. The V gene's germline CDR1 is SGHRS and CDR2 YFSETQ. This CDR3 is CASSEVTPNNSPLHF. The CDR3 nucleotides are TGCGCCAGCAGCGAGGTAACCCCCAATAATTCACCCCTCCACTTT.

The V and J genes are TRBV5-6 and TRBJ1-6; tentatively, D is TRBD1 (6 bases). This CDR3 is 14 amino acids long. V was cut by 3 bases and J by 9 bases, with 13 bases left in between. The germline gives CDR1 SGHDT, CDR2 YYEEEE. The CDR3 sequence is CASSSRQGSSPLHF. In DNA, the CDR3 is TGTGCCAGCAGCTCCCGCCAGGGGAGTTCACCCCTCCACTTT.

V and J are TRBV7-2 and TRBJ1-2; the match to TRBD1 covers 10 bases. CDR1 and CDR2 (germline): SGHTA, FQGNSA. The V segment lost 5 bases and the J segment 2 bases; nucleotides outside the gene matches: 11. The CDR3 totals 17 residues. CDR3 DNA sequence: TGTGCCAGCAGCCGACAAGGGGGGACAGGGGACAACTATGGCTACACCTTC. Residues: CASSRQGGTGDNYGYTF. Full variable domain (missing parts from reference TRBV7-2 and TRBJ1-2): GAGVSQSPSNKVTEKGKDVELRCDPISGHTALYWYRQSLGQGLEFLIYFQGNSAPDKSGLPSDRFSAERTGGSVSTLTIQRTQQEDSAVYLCASSRQGGTGDNYGYTFGSGTRLTVV.